This T cell receptor (beta chain) was captured by sequencing in a study of shared clonotypes between healthy human individuals. This CDR3 is built from 15 residues. Germline lookup yields CDR1 SGHTS and CDR2 YDEGEE. The V gene lost 4 bases and the J gene lost 0 bases, with 8 bases spanning the gap. The table came from immunoSEQ multiplex PCR; TCRdb's copy has only in-frame clones and leaves some out. The table shows roughly 410,000 clones, with 96% occurring only once. The rearrangement uses TRBV5-8 and TRBJ2-6; perhaps TRBD1 as D (6 bases). The source material was memory CD8+ T cells sorted from blood. Regarding subset: CD45RO+ cells pooled with CCR7-negative TemRA cells. The receptor was derived from a man aged 25-40 years in good health. The chain's CDR3 is CASSLGHSGANVLTF. CDR3 nucleotide sequence: TGTGCCAGCAGCCTGGGACACTCTGGGGCCAACGTCCTGACTTTC.